The clone carrying this T cell receptor (beta chain) has ten or more counts. The source of the sample is a study of T cells in Graves' hyperthyroidism and ophthalmopathy. The investigators amplified TCR beta CDR3 regions from RNA transcripts. Initially, a first-round RT-PCR of the TCR CDR3 employed the HTBI primer set. TCRdb recomputed calls from the multiplex PCR reads with MiXCR, one row per CDR3 protein. The profile shows hundreds of thousands of distinct CDR3 sequences, 35% to 55% of them singletons. A lack of ophthalmopathy progression within 18 months defined stable Graves' hyperthyroidism. V shed 7 bases and J shed 0 bases, with 13 bases lying between them. CDR3 size: 14 residues. Germline V CDR1 and CDR2: SNHLY, FYNNEI.

This TCR derives from a young woman with Graves' hyperthyroidism. This rearrangement joins TRBV2 to TRBJ2-7; either TRBD1 or TRBD2 may fit D (6 bases each). Sequenced input: peripheral blood or thyroid tissue (not recorded which). In DNA, the CDR3 is TGTGCCAGCATCCCGGGGGACACCTCCTACGAGCAGTACTTC. Translating it yields CASIPGDTSYEQYF.